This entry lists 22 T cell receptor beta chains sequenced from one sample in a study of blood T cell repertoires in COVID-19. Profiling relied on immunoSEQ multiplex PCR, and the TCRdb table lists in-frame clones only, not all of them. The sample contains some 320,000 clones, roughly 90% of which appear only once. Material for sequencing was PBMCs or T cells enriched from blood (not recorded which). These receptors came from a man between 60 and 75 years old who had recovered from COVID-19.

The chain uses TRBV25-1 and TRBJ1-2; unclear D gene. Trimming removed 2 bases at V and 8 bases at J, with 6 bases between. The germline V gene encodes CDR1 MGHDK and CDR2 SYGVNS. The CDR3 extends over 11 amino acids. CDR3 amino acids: CASSEVGGYTF. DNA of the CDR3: TGTGCCAGCAGTGAAGTGGGCGGCTACACCTTC.

The CDR3: CAHAGPPSYEQYF. The CDR3, as DNA: TGTGCTCATGCAGGGCCCCCTTCCTACGAGCAGTACTTC. The chain couples TRBV25-1 to TRBJ2-7; the D gene is possibly TRBD1 (5 bases). This CDR3 region has 13 residues. From germline, CDR1 is MGHDK and CDR2 SYGVNS.

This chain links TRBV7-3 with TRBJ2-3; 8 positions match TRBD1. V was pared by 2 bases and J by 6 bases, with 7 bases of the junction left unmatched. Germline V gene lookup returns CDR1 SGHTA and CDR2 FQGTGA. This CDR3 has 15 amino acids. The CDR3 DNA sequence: TGTGCCAGCAGCTTAGGTGTCAGGGGGCTTGATACGCAGTATTTT. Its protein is CASSLGVRGLDTQYF.

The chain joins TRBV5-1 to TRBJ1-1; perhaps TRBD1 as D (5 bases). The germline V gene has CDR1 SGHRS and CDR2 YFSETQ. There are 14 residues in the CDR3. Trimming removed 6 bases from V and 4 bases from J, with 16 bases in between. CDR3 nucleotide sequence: TGCGCCAGCACCCGTCTTGGGCAGGGCACTGAAGCTTTCTTT. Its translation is CASTRLGQGTEAFF.

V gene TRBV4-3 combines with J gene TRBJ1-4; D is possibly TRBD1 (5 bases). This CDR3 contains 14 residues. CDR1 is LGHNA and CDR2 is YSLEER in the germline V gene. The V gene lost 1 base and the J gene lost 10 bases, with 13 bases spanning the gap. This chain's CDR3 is CASSQAGRGGKLFF. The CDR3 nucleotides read TGCGCCAGCAGCCAAGCCGGACGGGGGGGAAAACTGTTTTTT.

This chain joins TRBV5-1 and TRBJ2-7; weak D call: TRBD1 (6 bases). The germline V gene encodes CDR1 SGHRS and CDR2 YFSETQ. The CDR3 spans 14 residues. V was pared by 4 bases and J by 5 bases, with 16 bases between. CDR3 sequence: CASSPEQGINEQYF. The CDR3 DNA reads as TGCGCCAGCAGCCCGGAACAGGGTATCAACGAGCAGTACTTC.

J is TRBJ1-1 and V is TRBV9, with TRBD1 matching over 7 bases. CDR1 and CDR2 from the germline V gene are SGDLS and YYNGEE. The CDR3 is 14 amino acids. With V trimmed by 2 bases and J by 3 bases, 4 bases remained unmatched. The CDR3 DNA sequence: TGTGCCAGCAGCGTCAGGGGGGAGGACACTGAAGCTTTCTTT. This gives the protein CASSVRGEDTEAFF.

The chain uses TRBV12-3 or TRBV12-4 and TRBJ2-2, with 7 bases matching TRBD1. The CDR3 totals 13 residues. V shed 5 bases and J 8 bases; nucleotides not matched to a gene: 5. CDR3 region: CASSPTGAGELFF. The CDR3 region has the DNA TGTGCCAGCAGTCCCACAGGGGCGGGGGAGCTGTTTTTT.

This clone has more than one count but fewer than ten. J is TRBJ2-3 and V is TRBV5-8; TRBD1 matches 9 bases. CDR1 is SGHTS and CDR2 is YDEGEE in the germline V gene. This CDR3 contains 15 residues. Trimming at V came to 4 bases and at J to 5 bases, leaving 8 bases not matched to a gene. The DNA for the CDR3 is TGTGCCAGCAGCATCCTACAGGGGGCCGGAGATACGCAGTATTTT. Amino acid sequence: CASSILQGAGDTQYF.

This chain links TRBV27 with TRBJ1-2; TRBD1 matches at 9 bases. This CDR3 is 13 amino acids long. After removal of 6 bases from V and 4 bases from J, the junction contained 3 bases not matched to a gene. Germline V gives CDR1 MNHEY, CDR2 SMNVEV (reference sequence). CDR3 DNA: TGTGCCAGCAGGCTACAGGGGGCCTATGGCTACACCTTC. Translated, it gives CASRLQGAYGYTF.

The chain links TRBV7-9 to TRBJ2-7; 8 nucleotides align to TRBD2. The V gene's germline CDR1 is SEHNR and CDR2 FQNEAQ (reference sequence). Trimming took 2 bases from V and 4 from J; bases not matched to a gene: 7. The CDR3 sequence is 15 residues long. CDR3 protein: CASSLISSGSYEQYF. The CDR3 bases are TGTGCCAGCAGCTTAATCTCTAGCGGGTCGTACGAGCAGTACTTC.

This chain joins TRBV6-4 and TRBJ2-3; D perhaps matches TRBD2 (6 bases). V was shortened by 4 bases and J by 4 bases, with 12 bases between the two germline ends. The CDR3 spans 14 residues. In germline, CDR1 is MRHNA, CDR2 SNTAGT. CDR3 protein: CASSVRRGSDTQYF. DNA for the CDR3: TGTGCCAGCAGTGTAAGGCGGGGTTCAGATACGCAGTATTTT.

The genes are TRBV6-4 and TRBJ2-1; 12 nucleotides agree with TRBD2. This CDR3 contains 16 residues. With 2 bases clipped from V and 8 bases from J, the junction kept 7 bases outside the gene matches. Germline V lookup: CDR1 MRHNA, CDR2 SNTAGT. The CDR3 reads CASSDTTSGRNHEQFF. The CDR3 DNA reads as TGTGCCAGCAGTGACACTACTAGCGGGAGGAACCATGAGCAGTTCTTC.

CDR3: CASSQDASGGNYGYTF. CDR3 bases: TGTGCCAGCAGCCAAGACGCGTCAGGGGGGAACTATGGCTACACCTTC. The gene calls are TRBV4-2 and TRBJ1-2, with 7 bases identical to TRBD1. With V trimmed by 0 bases and J by 2 bases, 6 bases remained unmatched. This CDR3 has 16 residues. Germline CDR1 is LGHNA and CDR2 is YNFKEQ.

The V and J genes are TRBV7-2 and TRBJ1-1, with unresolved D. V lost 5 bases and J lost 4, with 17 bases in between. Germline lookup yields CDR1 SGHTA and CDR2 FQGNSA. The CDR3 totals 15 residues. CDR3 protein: CASSPRPLPGTEAFF. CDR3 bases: TGTGCCAGCAGCCCCCGACCACTACCGGGCACTGAAGCTTTCTTT.

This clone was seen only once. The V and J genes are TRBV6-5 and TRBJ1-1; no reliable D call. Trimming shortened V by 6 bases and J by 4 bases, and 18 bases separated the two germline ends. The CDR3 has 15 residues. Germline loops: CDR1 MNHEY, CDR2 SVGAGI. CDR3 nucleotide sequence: TGTGCCAGCAGGGGCGAGGCGCGGGCGAGCACTGAAGCTTTCTTT. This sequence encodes CASRGEARASTEAFF.

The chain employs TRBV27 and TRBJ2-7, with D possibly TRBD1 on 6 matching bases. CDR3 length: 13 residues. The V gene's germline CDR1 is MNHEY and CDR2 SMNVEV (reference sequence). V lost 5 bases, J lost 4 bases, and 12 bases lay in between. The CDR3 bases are TGTGCCAGCAGTCCCAGGGGCGGTTACGAGCAGTACTTC. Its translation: CASSPRGGYEQYF.

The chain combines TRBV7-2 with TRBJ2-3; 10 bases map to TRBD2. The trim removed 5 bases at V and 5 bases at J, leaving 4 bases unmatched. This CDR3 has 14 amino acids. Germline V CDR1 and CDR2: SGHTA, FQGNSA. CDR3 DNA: TGTGCCAGCAGCCCGGCTAGCGGGGGAGATACGCAGTATTTT. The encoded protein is CASSPASGGDTQYF.

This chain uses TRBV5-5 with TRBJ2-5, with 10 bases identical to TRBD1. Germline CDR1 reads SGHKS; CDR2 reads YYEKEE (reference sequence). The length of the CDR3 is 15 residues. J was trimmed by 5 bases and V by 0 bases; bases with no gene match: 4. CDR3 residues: CASSLGQGARETQYF. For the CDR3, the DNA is TGTGCCAGCAGCTTGGGACAGGGGGCGCGGGAGACCCAGTACTTC.

This CDR3 is CASTTTTGNFYEQYF. The DNA for the CDR3 is TGTGCCAGTACCACGACCACAGGGAACTTCTACGAGCAGTACTTC. V is TRBV19 and J is TRBJ2-7; the D gene is possibly TRBD1 (6 bases). Looked up from germline, CDR1 is LNHDA and CDR2 is SQIVND (reference sequence). This CDR3 contains 15 residues. Trimming pared 7 bases from V and 3 bases from J, leaving 19 bases between.

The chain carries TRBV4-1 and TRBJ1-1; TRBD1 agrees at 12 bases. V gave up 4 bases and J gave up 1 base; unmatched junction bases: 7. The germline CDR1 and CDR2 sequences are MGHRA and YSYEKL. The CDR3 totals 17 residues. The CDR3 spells CASSRPGTGGANTEAFF. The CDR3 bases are TGCGCCAGCAGCCGCCCTGGGACAGGGGGCGCGAACACTGAAGCTTTCTTT.

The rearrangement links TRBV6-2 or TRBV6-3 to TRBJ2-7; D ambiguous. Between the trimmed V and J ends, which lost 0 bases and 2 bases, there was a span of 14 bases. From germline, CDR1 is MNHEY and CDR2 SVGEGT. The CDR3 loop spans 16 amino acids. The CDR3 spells CASSYSQALQPYEQYF. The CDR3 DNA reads TGTGCCAGCAGTTACTCGCAGGCGCTCCAGCCCTACGAGCAGTACTTC.